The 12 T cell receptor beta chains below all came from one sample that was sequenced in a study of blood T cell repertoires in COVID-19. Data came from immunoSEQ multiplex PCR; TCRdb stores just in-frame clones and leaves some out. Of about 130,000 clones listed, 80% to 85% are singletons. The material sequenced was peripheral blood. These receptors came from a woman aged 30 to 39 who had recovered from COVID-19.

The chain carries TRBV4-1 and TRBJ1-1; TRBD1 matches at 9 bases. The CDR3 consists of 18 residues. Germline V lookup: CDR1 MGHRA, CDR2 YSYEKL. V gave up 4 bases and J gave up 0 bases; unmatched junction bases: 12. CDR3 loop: CASSPILGQGGMNTEAFF. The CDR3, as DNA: TGCGCCAGCAGCCCTATTTTGGGACAGGGAGGAATGAACACTGAAGCTTTCTTT.

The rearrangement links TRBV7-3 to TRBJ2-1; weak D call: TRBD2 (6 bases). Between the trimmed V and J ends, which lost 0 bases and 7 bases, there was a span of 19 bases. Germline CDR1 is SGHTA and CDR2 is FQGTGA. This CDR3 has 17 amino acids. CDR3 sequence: CASSLTGGGAQVNEQFF. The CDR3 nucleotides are TGTGCCAGCAGCTTAACGGGGGGTGGAGCACAGGTAAATGAGCAGTTCTTC. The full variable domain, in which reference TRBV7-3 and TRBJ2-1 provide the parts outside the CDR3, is GAGVSQTPSNKVTEKGKYVELRCDPISGHTALYWYRQSLGQGPEFLIYFQGTGAADDSGLPNDRFFAVRPEGSVSTLKIQRTERGDSAVYLCASSLTGGGAQVNEQFFGPGTRLTVL.

DNA of the CDR3: TGTGCCAGCTCACGGACTAGCGGGAACGCGAACACCGGGGAGCTGTTTTTT. This translates into CASSRTSGNANTGELFF. The chain employs TRBV18 and TRBJ2-2, with 12 bases aligning to TRBD2. V shed 4 bases, J shed 0 bases, and the junction held 3 bases outside the gene matches. The CDR3 is made up of 17 amino acids. Germline V gives CDR1 KGHSH, CDR2 LQKENI.

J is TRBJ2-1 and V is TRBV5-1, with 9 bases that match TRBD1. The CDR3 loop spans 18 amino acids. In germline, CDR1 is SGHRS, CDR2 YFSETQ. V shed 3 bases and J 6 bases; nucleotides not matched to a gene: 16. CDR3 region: CASSSPPGGTGWGNEQFF. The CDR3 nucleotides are TGCGCCAGCAGCTCTCCTCCCGGAGGGACAGGGTGGGGCAATGAGCAGTTCTTC.

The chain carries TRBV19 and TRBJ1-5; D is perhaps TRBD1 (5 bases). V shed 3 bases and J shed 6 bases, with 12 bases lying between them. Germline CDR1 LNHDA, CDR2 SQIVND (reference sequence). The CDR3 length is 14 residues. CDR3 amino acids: CASSIGGVSQPQHF. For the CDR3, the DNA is TGTGCCAGTAGTATCGGGGGAGTGAGTCAGCCCCAGCATTTT.

The CDR3 DNA follows: TGTGCCAGTAGTATGGCTACTCGGACAACCAACAATGAGCAGTTCTTC. Amino acid sequence: CASSMATRTTNNEQFF. The V gene is TRBV19, the J gene TRBJ2-1; TRBD1 is a possible D gene (5 bases). Trimming took 3 bases from V and 5 from J, leaving 17 bases between them. Germline assignment: CDR1 LNHDA and CDR2 SQIVND (reference sequence). This CDR3 is 16 amino acids long.

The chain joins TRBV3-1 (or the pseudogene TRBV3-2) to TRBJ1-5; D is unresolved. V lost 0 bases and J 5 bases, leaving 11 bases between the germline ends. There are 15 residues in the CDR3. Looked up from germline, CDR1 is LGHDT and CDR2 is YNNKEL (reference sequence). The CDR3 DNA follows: TGTGCCAGCAGCCAAGATCGGGGAGGGTATCAGCCCCAGCATTTT. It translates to CASSQDRGGYQPQHF.

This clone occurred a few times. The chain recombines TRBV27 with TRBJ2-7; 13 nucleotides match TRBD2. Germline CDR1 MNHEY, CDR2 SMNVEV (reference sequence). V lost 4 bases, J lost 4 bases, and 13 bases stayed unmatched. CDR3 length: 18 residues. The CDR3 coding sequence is TGTGCCAGCAGTTCGAGGACTAGCGGGAGAGCCGTAAATTACGAGCAGTACTTC. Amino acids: CASSSRTSGRAVNYEQYF.

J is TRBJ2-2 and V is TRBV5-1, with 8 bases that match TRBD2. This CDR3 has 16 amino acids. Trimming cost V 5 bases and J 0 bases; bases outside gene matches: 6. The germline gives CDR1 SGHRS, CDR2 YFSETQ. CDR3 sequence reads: CASRSPGLANTGELFF. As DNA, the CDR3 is TGCGCCAGCAGATCGCCGGGACTAGCGAACACCGGGGAGCTGTTTTTT.

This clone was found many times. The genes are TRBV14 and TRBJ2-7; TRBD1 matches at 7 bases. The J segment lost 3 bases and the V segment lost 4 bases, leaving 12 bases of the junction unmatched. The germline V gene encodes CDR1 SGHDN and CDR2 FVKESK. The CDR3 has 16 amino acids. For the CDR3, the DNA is TGTGCCAGCAGCCCCTTAAGACAGGGCGGACTCTACGAGCAGTACTTC. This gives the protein CASSPLRQGGLYEQYF.

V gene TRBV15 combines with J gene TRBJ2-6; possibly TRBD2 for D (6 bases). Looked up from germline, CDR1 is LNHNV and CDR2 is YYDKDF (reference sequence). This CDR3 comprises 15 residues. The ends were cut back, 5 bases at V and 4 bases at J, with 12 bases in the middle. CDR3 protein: CATSGGLSGANVLTF. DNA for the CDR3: TGTGCCACCAGCGGGGGACTTTCCGGGGCCAACGTCCTGACTTTC.

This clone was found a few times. The chain's CDR3 is CASSPRGPGVNTEAFF. The DNA for the CDR3 is TGTGCCAGCAGCCCCCGAGGCCCAGGGGTGAACACTGAAGCTTTCTTT. V gene TRBV5-4 combines with J gene TRBJ1-1; weak D call: TRBD1 (6 bases). The CDR3 loop spans 16 amino acids. Trimming removed 4 bases at V and 0 bases at J, with 16 bases between. Germline V gene lookup returns CDR1 SGHNT and CDR2 YYREEE (reference sequence).